The 14 T cell receptor beta chains below come from one sample, sequenced in a study of shared clonotypes between healthy human individuals (dated by TCRdb to the early 2020s). Library generation was performed with the immunoSEQ multiplex PCR assay. TCRdb's version of the immuneACCESS table is confined to in-frame rearrangements and falls short of the full clone set. An unresolved V gene accounts for under half of the shortfall where checked; the remainder is of unknown origin. The sample table records 2 million to 3 million clones; roughly 93% of these occur just once. The ten largest clones add up to around 0.4% of the sample. The sample comprised naive CD4+ T cells from PBMCs. Read against the paper, the sample's cell subset or site label means: CD45RA+ positively selected. The receptor source for this set is a man younger than 35 in good health. Some clones in this sample may be carry-over from other donors' samples.

V and J are TRBV5-1 and TRBJ1-3; D not resolved. Per germline, CDR1 SGHRS and CDR2 YFSETQ. Trimming took off 2 bases at V and 0 bases at J, with 15 bases between the two ends. The CDR3 contains 17 residues. Here the CDR3 reads CASSFLSGESSGNTIYF. In DNA form, the CDR3 reads TGCGCCAGCAGCTTTCTAAGTGGGGAGAGCTCTGGAAACACCATATATTTT.

In its sample, this clone was seen once. The rearrangement joins TRBV6-5 to TRBJ2-3; possible D gene TRBD2, 6 bases. CDR3 length: 14 amino acids. The V end lost 4 bases, the J end lost 4 bases, and 12 bases lay between the germline ends. The germline V gene encodes CDR1 MNHEY and CDR2 SVGAGI. The CDR3: CASSLSGVPDTQYF. CDR3 sequence (DNA): TGTGCCAGCAGTTTATCGGGAGTCCCAGATACGCAGTATTTT.

For this clone: Other nucleotide sequences in the sample specify the same CDR3. This chain connects TRBV5-1 to TRBJ2-1, with D possibly being TRBD2 (5 bases). CDR1 is SGHRS, CDR2 YFSETQ, per germline. This CDR3 region has 14 residues. Trimming left V 2 bases short and J 4 bases short, with 10 bases between. CDR3 nucleotide sequence: TGCGCCAGCAGCTTTGGTCTAGCTTACAATGAGCAGTTCTTC. Translating it yields CASSFGLAYNEQFF. The variable domain in full, with the rest retrieved from reference TRBV5-1 and TRBJ2-1, is KAGVTQTPRYLIKTRGQQVTLSCSPISGHRSVSWYQQTPGQGLQFLFEYFSETQRNKGNFPGRFSGRQFSNSRSEMNVSTLELGDSALYLCASSFGLAYNEQFFGPGTRLTVL.

The genes are TRBV4-2 and TRBJ2-7, with TRBD2 as a possible D gene (6 bases). Per germline, CDR1 LGHNA and CDR2 YNFKEQ. Trimming shortened V by 1 base and J by 4 bases, and 20 bases separated the two germline ends. There are 17 residues in the CDR3. The chain's CDR3 is CASSQGDLASTLYEQYF. The CDR3 nucleotides read TGTGCCAGCAGCCAAGGAGACCTAGCGAGCACCCTTTACGAGCAGTACTTC.

With respect to this clone: The junction does not match germline at one end; this may be a read error. The chain employs TRBV28 and TRBJ1-2; D is perhaps TRBD1 (5 bases). The CDR3 consists of 14 residues. Germline assignment: CDR1 MDHEN and CDR2 SYDVKM. The CDR3 here is CASRIGQGVYRYTF. In nucleotides, the CDR3 is TGTGCCAGCAGAATCGGACAAGGAGTCTATCGCTACACCTTC.

The chain has TRBV7-3 and TRBJ2-1, with no clear D. CDR1 is SGHTA, CDR2 FQGTGA, per germline. Trimming left V 5 bases short and J 12 bases short, with 14 bases between. This CDR3 is 12 amino acids long. The DNA of the CDR3 is TGTGCCAGCAGCGAAACCTCCGGACGGCAGTTCTTC. It codes for CASSETSGRQFF. The whole variable domain, filled in from reference TRBV7-3 and TRBJ2-1, reads GAGVSQTPSNKVTEKGKYVELRCDPISGHTALYWYRQSLGQGPEFLIYFQGTGAADDSGLPNDRFFAVRPEGSVSTLKIQRTERGDSAVYLCASSETSGRQFFGPGTRLTVL.

The V call is TRBV2, the J call TRBJ2-5; possibly TRBD1 for D (5 bases). CDR3 length equals 14 residues. Germline V gene sequence: CDR1 SNHLY, CDR2 FYNNEI. Trimming removed 4 bases at V and 0 bases at J, with 9 bases between. The chain's CDR3 is CASSVRQHQETQYF. The CDR3, as DNA: TGTGCCAGCAGTGTCCGACAGCACCAAGAGACCCAGTACTTC.

The J gene is TRBJ2-7, the V gene TRBV6-1; TRBD2 matches 8 bases. The CDR3 totals 15 residues. In germline, CDR1 is MNHNS, CDR2 SASEGT. Trimming cost V 1 base and J 7 bases; bases outside gene matches: 9. CDR3 protein: CASSEEVAGLREQYF. The DNA of the CDR3 is TGTGCCAGCAGTGAAGAGGTAGCGGGACTGCGGGAGCAGTACTTC.

The chain has TRBV30 and TRBJ2-3, with D possibly being TRBD1 or TRBD2 (5 bases each). The germline V and J ends were trimmed by 3 bases and 4 bases, with 17 bases remaining between them. This CDR3 has 15 residues. Germline CDR1 and CDR2: GTSNPN and SVGIG (reference sequence). CDR3 sequence: CAWSPGQGWADTQYF. In DNA form, the CDR3 reads TGTGCCTGGAGCCCGGGGCAGGGATGGGCAGATACGCAGTATTTT.

The chain recombines TRBV30 with TRBJ2-1; the match to TRBD2 covers 13 bases. The germline V gene encodes CDR1 GTSNPN and CDR2 SVGIG (reference sequence). The V segment lost 5 bases and the J segment 5 bases; nucleotides outside the gene matches: 0. This CDR3 has 13 residues. The CDR3 loop is CAWGLAGDNEQFF. CDR3 nucleotide sequence: TGTGCCTGGGGACTAGCGGGAGACAATGAGCAGTTCTTC.

CDR3: CASSQETGWSTDTQYF. The CDR3 region has the DNA TGCGCCAGCAGCCAAGAGACAGGGTGGAGCACAGATACGCAGTATTTT. The gene calls are TRBV4-1 and TRBJ2-3, with 7 positions matching TRBD1. This CDR3 comprises 16 residues. In germline, CDR1 is MGHRA, CDR2 YSYEKL. V gave up 0 bases and J gave up 0 bases; unmatched junction bases: 3.

Of note for this clone: At the DNA level, this CDR3 is encoded by other sequences in the same sample as well. The DNA for the CDR3 is TGCGCCAGCAGTGAGGCGGGGAGCTCCTACAATGAGCAGTTCTTC. Residues: CASSEAGSSYNEQFF. The chain uses TRBV10-1 and TRBJ2-1, with D perhaps TRBD2 (6 bases). V lost 2 bases and J 0 bases, leaving 8 bases between the germline ends. The CDR3 loop spans 15 amino acids. Germline CDR1 WNHNN, CDR2 SYGVQD (reference sequence).

This clone was seen just once. The chain recombines TRBV5-6 with TRBJ2-4; D is possibly TRBD1 (6 bases). V was trimmed by 0 bases and J by 4 bases, leaving 17 bases between them. The CDR3 covers 17 residues. Germline V gene lookup returns CDR1 SGHDT and CDR2 YYEEEE. The CDR3 reads CASSLGLQGLAKNIQYF. The CDR3 nucleotides are TGTGCCAGCAGCTTGGGCCTACAGGGCCTGGCGAAAAACATTCAGTACTTC.

This chain joins TRBV7-3 and TRBJ2-5, with 14 positions matching TRBD2. This CDR3 is built from 15 residues. Trimming took 10 bases from V and 3 from J; bases not matched to a gene: 7. Germline loops: CDR1 SGHTA, CDR2 FQGTGA. The CDR3, as DNA: TGTGCCACCTCGCCGGGACTAGCGGGAGAAGAGACCCAGTACTTC. This encodes CATSPGLAGEETQYF.